These 5 T cell receptor beta chains came from one sample sequenced in a study of blood T cell repertoires in COVID-19. Generated by immunoSEQ multiplex PCR, the TCRdb table keeps only in-frame clones and is missing some. Seen here are about 40,000 clones, about 79% observed once, and the top ten hold approximately 25%. The sample consisted of peripheral blood. The source of these receptors is a human donor with acute or convalescent COVID-19. The donor label of this sample is uncertain.

The chain employs TRBV28 and TRBJ1-2, with D possibly being TRBD1 (6 bases). V gave up 4 bases and J gave up 5 bases, with 8 bases separating them. Germline CDR1 and CDR2: MDHEN and SYDVKM. CDR3 length: 12 amino acids. The CDR3 reads CASSSGEYGYTF. CDR3 DNA: TGTGCCAGCAGTTCAGGGGAATATGGCTACACCTTC.

This rearrangement joins TRBV4-1 to TRBJ1-5; D is unresolved. Trimming pared 0 bases from V and 6 bases from J, leaving 12 bases between. From germline, CDR1 is MGHRA and CDR2 YSYEKL. The CDR3 contains 15 residues. CDR3 in DNA: TGCGCCAGCAGCCAAGACTTCGGGGTAGGTCAGCCCCAGCATTTT. Its translation is CASSQDFGVGQPQHF.

V gene TRBV9 combines with J gene TRBJ1-1; weak D call: TRBD1 (6 bases). V shed 2 bases and J shed 1 base, with 12 bases lying between them. CDR3 length: 15 amino acids. The germline gives CDR1 SGDLS, CDR2 YYNGEE. CDR3 sequence (DNA): TGTGCCAGCAGCGTCCAACCGGACAGGAACACTGAAGCTTTCTTT. The encoded protein is CASSVQPDRNTEAFF.

The chain is built from TRBV4-3 and TRBJ2-2; D is undetermined. CDR1 LGHNA and CDR2 YSLEER come from the germline V gene. V was cut by 0 bases and J by 2 bases, with 4 bases left in between. CDR3 length equals 14 residues. The CDR3 region is CASSQDTNTGELFF. The CDR3 coding sequence is TGCGCCAGCAGCCAAGATACAAACACCGGGGAGCTGTTTTTT.

The chain combines TRBV5-6 with TRBJ1-4; tentatively, D is TRBD1 (5 bases). Trimming pared 4 bases from V and 6 bases from J, leaving 16 bases between. The CDR3 loop spans 15 amino acids. Germline-derived CDR1 and CDR2 are SGHDT and YYEEEE. CDR3 sequence reads: CASSPRVGQYEKLFF. The CDR3 bases are TGTGCCAGCAGCCCCCGGGTTGGACAATATGAAAAACTGTTTTTT.